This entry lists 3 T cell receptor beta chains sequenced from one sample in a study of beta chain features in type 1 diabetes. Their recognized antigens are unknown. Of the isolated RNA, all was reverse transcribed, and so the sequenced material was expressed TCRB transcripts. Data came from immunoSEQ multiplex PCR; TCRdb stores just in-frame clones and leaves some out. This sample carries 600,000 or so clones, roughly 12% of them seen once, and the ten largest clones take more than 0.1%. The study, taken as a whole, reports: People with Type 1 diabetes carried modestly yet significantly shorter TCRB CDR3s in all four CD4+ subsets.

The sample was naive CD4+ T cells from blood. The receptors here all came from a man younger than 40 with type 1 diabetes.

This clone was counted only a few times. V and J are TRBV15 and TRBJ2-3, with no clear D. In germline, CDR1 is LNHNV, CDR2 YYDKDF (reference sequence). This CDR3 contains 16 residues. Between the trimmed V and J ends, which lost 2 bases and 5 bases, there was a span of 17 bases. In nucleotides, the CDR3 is TGTGCCACCAGCAGATCTCGTGGCCTCAAAGGAGATACGCAGTATTTT. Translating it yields CATSRSRGLKGDTQYF.

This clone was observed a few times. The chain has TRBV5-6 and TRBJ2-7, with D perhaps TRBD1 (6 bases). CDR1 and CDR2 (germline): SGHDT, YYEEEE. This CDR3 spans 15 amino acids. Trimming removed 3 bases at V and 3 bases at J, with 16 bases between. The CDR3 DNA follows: TGTGCCAGCAGCTCGGCTTCCCGAGGGGGCTACGAGCAGTACTTC. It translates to CASSSASRGGYEQYF.

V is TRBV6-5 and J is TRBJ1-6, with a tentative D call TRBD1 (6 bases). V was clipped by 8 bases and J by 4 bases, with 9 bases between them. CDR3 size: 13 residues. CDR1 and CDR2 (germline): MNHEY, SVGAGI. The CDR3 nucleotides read TGTGCCAGCCGGGGGCAGTATAATTCACCCCTCCACTTT. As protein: CASRGQYNSPLHF.